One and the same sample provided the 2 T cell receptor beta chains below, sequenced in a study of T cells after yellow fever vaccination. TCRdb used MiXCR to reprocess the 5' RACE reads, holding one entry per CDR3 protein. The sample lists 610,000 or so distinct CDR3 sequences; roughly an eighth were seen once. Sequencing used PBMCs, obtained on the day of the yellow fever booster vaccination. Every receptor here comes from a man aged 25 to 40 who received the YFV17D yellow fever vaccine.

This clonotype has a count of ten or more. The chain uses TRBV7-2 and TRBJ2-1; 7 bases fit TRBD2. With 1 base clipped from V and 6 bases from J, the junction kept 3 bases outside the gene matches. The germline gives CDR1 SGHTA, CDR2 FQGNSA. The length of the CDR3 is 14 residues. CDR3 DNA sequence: TGTGCCAGCAGCTTAGGACTAGCTGGCAATGAGCAGTTCTTC. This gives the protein CASSLGLAGNEQFF.

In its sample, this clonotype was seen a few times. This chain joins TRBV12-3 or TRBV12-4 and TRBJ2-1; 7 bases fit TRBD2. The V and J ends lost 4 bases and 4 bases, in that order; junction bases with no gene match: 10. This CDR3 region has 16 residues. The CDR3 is CASSSPTSPTYNEQFF. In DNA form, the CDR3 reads TGTGCCAGCAGTTCTCCGACTAGCCCTACGTACAATGAGCAGTTCTTC.